This entry concerns a single T cell receptor beta chain. Different DNA sequences within this sample yield the same CDR3. The data originate from a study of blood T cell repertoires in COVID-19. The overall study: The United States, Italy and Spain provided the acute and convalescent COVID-19 samples. The cDNA or gDNA used as material had been derived from T cells, B-cell-depleted T cells, or PBMCs.

In the study's own analysis: The assay estimated nucleated cells by amplifying reference gene primers. Profiling relied on immunoSEQ multiplex PCR, and the TCRdb table lists in-frame clones only, not all of them. D and trimming come from the DNA, and the V and J calls and clone size come from that table. The sample records around 260,000 clones, roughly 80% being singletons. V was trimmed by 5 bases and J by 4 bases, leaving 12 bases between them. Germline-derived CDR1 and CDR2 are SEHNR and FQNEAQ (reference sequence). The CDR3 has 14 residues. Sequenced material: peripheral blood. This clonotype was sampled from a man aged 60-69 years who had recovered from COVID-19. This rearrangement joins TRBV7-9 to TRBJ1-5; no clear D gene. The DNA for the CDR3 is TGTGCCAGCAGCCCACTAGGGCCAAATCAGCCCCAGCATTTT. Protein sequence: CASSPLGPNQPQHF.